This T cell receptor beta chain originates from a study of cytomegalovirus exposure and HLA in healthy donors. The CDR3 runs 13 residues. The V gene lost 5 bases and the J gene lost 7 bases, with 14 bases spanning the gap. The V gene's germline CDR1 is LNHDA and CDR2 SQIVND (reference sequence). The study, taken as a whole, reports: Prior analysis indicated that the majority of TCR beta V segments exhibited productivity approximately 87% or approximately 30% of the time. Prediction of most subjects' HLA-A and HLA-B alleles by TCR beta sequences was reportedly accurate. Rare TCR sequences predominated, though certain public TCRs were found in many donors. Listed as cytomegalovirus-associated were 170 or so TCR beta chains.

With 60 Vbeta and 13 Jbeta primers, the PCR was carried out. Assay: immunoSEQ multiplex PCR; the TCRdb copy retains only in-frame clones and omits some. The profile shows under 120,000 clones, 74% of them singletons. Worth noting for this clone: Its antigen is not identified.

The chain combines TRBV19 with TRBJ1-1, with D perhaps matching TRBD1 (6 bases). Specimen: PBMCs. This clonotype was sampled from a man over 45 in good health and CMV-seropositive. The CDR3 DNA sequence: TGTGCCAGTAGTTCACAGGGAGTAGGTGAAGCTTTCTTT. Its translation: CASSSQGVGEAFF.